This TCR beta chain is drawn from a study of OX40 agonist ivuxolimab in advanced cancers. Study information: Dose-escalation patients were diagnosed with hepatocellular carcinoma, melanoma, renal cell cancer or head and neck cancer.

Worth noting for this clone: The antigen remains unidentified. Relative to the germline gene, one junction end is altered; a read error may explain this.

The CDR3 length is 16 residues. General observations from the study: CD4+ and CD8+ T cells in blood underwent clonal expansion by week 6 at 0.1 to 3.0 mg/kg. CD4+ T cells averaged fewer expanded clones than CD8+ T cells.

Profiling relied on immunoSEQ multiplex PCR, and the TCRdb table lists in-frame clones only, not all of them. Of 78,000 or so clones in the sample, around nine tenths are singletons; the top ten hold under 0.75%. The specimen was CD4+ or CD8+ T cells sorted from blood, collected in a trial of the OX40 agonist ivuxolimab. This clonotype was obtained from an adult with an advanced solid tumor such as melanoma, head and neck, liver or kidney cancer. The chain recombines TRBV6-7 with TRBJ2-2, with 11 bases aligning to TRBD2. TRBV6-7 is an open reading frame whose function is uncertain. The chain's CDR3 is CASSFGLAGVHRGAVF. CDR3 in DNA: TGTGCCAGCAGTTTTGGACTAGCGGGTGTACACCGGGGAGCTGTTTTT.